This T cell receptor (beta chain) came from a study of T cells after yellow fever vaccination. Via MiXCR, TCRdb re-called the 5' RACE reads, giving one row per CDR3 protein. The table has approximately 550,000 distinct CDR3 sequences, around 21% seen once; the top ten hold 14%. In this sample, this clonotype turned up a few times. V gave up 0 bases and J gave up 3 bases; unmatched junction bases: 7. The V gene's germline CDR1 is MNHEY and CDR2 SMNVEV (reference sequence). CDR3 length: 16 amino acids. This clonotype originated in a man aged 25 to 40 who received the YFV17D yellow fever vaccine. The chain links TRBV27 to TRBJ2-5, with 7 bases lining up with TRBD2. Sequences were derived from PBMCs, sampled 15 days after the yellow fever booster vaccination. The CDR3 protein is CASSLSVPSGEETQYF. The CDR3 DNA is TGTGCCAGCAGTTTATCGGTTCCTAGCGGAGAAGAGACCCAGTACTTC.